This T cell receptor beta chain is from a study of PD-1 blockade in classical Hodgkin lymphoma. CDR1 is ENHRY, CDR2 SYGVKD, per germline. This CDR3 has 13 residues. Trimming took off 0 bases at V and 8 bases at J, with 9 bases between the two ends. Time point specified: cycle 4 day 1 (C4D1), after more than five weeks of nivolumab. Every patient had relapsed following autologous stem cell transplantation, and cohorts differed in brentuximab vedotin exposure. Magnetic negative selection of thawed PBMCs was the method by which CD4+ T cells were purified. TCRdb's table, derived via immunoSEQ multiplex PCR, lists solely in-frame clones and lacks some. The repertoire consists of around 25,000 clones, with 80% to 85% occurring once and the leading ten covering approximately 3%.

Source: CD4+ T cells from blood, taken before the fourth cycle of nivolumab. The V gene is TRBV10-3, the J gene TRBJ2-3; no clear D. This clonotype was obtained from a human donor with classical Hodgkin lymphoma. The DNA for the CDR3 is TGTGCCATCAGTGAGTCGTTGGCACGTACGCAGTATTTT. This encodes CAISESLARTQYF.